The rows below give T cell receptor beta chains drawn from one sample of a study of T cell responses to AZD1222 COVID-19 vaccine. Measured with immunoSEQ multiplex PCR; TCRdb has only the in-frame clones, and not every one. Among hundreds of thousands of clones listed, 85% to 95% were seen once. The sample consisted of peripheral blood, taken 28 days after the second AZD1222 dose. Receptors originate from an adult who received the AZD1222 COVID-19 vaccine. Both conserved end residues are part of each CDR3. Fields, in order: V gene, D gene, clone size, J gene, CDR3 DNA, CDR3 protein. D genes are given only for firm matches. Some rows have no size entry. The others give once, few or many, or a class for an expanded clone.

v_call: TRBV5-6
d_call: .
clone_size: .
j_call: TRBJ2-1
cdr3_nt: TGTGCCAGCAGCTATGGCGGTGAGCAGTTCTTC
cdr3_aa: CASSYGGEQFF

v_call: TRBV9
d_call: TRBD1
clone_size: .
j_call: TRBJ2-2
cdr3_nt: TGTGCCAGCAGCGTAGAGGGACAGCTAACCGGGGAGCTGTTTTTT
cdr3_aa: CASSVEGQLTGELFF

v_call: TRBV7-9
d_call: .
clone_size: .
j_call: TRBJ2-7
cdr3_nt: TGTGCCAGCAGCCCCGGGGCGGGGCAGAAAATAACCTACGAGCAGTACTTC
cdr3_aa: CASSPGAGQKITYEQYF

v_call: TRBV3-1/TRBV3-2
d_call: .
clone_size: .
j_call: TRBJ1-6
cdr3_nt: TGTGCCAGCAGCCGGACGGACAGTCATAATTCACCCCTCCACTTT
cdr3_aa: CASSRTDSHNSPLHF

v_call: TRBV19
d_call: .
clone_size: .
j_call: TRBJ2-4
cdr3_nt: TGTGCCAGTCGAAGTCTCTCCAAAAACATTCAGTACTTC
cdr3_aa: CASRSLSKNIQYF

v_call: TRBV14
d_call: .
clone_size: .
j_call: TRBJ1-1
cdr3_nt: TGTGCCAGCAGATCGGGCGTGAACACTGAAGCTTTCTTT
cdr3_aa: CASRSGVNTEAFF

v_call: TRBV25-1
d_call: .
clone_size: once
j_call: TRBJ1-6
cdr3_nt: TGTGCCTCCGAAGTGGGGTTCCCCCTCCACTTT
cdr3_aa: CASEVGFPLHF

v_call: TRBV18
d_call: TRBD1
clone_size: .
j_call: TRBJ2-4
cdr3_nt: TGTGCCAGCTCACCATCCGGACAGGGACGGGCCAAAAACATTCAGTACTTC
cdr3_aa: CASSPSGQGRAKNIQYF

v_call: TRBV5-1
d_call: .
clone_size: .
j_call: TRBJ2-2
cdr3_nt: TGCGCCAGCAGCTTGTCAGGGAACACCGGGGAGCTGTTTTTT
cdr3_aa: CASSLSGNTGELFF

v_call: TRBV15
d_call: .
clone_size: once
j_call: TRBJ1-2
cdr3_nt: TGTGCCACCAGCAGAGAGGGAAGGGGTTCGGATGGCTACACCTTC
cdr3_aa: CATSREGRGSDGYTF

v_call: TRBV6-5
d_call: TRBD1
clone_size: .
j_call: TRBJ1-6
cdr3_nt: TGTGCCAGCAGTCGACAGGGGGGAAATTCACCCCTCCACTTT
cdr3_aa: CASSRQGGNSPLHF

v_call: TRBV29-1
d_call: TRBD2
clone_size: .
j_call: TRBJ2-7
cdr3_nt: TGCAGCGGAACTTTAGCGGGAGGGCCTTCCTACGAGCAGTACTTC
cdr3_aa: CSGTLAGGPSYEQYF

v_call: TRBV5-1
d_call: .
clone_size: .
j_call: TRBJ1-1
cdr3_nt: TGCGCCAGCAGCCTGCTGTCGGCGGGGGGCACTGAAGCTTTCTTT
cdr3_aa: CASSLLSAGGTEAFF

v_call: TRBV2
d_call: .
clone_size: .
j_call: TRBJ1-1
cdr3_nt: TGTGCCAGCAGAGTATACCGGTACACTGAAGCTTTCTTT
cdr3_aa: CASRVYRYTEAFF

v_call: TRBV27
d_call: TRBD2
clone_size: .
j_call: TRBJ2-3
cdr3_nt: TGTGCCAGCAGTTCGGTACTTGGTAGCGGGGAGTTTTATACGCAGTATTTT
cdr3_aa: CASSSVLGSGEFYTQYF

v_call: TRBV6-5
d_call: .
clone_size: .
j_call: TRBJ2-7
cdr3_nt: TGTGCCAGCAGTTATGGGCACGAGCAGTACTTC
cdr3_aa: CASSYGHEQYF

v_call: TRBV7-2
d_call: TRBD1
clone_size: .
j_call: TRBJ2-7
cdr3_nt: TGTGCCAGCAGCGTAGGGACAGGGTTAAGCGAGCAGTACTTC
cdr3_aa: CASSVGTGLSEQYF

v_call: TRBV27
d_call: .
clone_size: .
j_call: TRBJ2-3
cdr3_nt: TGTGCCAGCAGTTCGCCCCCGGGACTTGTCACAGATACGCAGTATTTT
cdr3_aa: CASSSPPGLVTDTQYF

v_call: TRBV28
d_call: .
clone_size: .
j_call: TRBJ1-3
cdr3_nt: TGTGCCAGCAGTCGCTCCTGGAGGACCACCATATATTTT
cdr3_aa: CASSRSWRTTIYF

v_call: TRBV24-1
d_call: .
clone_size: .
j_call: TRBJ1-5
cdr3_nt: TGTGCCACCAGTGAGGCAGGAAGAGGCAATCAGCCCCAGCATTTT
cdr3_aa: CATSEAGRGNQPQHF

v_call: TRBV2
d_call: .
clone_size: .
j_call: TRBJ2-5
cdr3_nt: TGTGCCAGCAGGACCCGGACAGACCAAGAGACCCAGTACTTC
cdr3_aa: CASRTRTDQETQYF

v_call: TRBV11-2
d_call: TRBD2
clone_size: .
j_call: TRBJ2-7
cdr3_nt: TGTGCCAGCAGCTTATTAGCGGGGGCCAGGGACGAGCAGTACTTC
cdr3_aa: CASSLLAGARDEQYF

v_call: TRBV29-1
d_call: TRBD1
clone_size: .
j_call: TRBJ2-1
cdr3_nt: TGCAGCGCAACCCCAGGGGGCCGCGATGAGCAGTTCTTC
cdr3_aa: CSATPGGRDEQFF

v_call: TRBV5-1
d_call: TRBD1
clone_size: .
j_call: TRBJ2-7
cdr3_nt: TGCGCCAGCAGTTGGGGAAGGGACAGGGATCTGTACGAGCAGTACTTC
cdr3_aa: CASSWGRDRDLYEQYF

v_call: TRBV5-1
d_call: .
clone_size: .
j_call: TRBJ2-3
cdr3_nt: TGCGCCAGCAGCTTGTTCAGGGAAACAGATACGCAGTATTTT
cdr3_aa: CASSLFRETDTQYF

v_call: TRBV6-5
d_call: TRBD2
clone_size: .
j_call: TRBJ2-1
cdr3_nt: TGTGCCAGCAGATTAGCGGGGGCATTCTACAATGAGCAGTTCTTC
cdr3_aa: CASRLAGAFYNEQFF

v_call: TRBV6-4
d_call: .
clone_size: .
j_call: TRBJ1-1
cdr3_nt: TGTGCCAGCAGGCCGATGGCGGGCGGCACTGAAGCTTTCTTT
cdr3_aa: CASRPMAGGTEAFF

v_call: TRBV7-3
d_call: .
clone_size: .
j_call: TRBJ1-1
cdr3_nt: TGTGCCAGCAGCTTACAGGGAAGGGGCACTGAAGCTTTCTTT
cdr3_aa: CASSLQGRGTEAFF

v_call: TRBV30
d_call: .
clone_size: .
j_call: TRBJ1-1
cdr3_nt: TGTGCCTGGAGCCCCTTTGGTCCCCAGGCAAAAGCTTTCTTT
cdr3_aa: CAWSPFGPQAKAFF

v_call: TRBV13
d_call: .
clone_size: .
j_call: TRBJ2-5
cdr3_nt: TGTGCCAGCAGCTTCCGGGAGACCCAGTACTTC
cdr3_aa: CASSFRETQYF

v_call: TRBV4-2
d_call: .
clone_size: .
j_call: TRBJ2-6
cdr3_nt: TGTGCCAGCAGCCACCCCAGGGGGGGCGGAAGCTCTGGGGCCAACGTCCTGACTTTC
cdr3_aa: CASSHPRGGGSSGANVLTF

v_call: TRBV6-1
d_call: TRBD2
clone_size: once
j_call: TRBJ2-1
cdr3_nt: TGTGCCAGCAGTGGAATCATAGGGACTAGCGGATACAATGAGCAGTTCTTC
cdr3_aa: CASSGIIGTSGYNEQFF

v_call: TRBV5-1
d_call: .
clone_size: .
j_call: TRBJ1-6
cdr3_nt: TGCGCCAGCACCGGGGGGCGGCTCAGGGAAGGATCACCCCTCCACTTT
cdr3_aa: CASTGGRLREGSPLHF

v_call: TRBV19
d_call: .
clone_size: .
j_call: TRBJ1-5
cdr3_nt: TGTGCCACAAGGGGGGTGGGCAATCAGCCCCAGCATTTT
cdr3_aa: CATRGVGNQPQHF

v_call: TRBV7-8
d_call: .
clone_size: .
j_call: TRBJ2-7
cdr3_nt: TGTGCCAGCAGCCGAGGGTTAATGGGCTACGAGCAGTACTTC
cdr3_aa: CASSRGLMGYEQYF

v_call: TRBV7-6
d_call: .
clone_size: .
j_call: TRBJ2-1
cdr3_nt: TGTGCCAGCAGCCTAGATCCAGGGGGGAATGGCAATGAGCAGTTCTTC
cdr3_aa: CASSLDPGGNGNEQFF

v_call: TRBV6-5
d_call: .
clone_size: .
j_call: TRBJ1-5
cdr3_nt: TGTGCCAGCAGTTCAGGGGCCAATCAGCCCCAGCATTTT
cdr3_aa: CASSSGANQPQHF

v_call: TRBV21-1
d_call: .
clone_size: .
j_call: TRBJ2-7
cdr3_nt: TGTGCCAGCAGCAAAGAACACTTCTACGAGCAGTACTTC
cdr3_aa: CASSKEHFYEQYF

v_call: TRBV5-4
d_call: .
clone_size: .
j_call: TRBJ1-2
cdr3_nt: TGTGCCAGCAGCTTGGCGGGGTTGTATGGCTACACCTTC
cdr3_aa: CASSLAGLYGYTF

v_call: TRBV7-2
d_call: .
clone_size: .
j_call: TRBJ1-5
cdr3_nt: TGTGCCAGCAGCTCGCGTATGGGCCAGCCCCAGCATTTT
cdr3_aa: CASSSRMGQPQHF

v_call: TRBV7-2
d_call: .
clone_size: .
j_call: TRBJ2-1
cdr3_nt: TGTGCCAGCAGCTTAAGTTTTGGGATAAATGAGCAGTTCTTC
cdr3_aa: CASSLSFGINEQFF

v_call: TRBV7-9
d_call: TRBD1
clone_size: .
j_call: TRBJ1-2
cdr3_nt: TGTGCCAGCAGCTCTTTCTCCGGGACAGGGACTAACTATGGCTACACCTTC
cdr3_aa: CASSSFSGTGTNYGYTF

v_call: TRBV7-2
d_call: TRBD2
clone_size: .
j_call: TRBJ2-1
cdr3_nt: TGTGCCAGCAGCTTAGCGGGACTAGCGGGAGACCGTCCTTCATACAATGAGCAGTTCTTC
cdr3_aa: CASSLAGLAGDRPSYNEQFF

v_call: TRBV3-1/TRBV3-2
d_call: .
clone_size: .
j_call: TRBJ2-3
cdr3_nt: TGTGCCAGCAGCCAAGATATGGGAGATACGCAGTATTTT
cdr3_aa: CASSQDMGDTQYF

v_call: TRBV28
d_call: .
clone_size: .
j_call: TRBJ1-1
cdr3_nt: TGTGCCAGCAGTTTCCCACCCCGGGTCCGAAAAAGGGGCCCTGAAGCTTTCTTT
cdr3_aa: CASSFPPRVRKRGPEAFF

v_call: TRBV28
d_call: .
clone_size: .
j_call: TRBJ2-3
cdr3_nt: TGTGCCAGCAGTTGGGAGGAACCCAACACAGATACGCAGTATTTT
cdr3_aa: CASSWEEPNTDTQYF

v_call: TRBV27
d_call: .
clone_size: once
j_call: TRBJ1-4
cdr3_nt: TGTGCCAGCGCGCGGCGGGCAGGTCGCTTTAATGAAAAACTGTTTTTT
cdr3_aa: CASARRAGRFNEKLFF

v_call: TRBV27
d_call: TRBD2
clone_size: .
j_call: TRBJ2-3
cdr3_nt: TGTGCCAGCAGTTTCCAACTAGCGGGAAAGAGGACAGATACGCAGTATTTT
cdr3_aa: CASSFQLAGKRTDTQYF

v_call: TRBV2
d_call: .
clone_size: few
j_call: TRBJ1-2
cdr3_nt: TGTGCCAGCAGAAAAACACTCGATGGCTACACCTTC
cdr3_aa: CASRKTLDGYTF

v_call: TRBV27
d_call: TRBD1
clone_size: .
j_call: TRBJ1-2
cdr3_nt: TGTGCCAGCAGTTTAAACTCAGGGGGGGCTGGGTTTGGCTATGGCTACACCTTC
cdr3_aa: CASSLNSGGAGFGYGYTF

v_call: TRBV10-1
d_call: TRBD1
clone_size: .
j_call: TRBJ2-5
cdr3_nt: TGCGCCACCGTAAACAGGGGGCCCGAAGAGACCCAGTACTTC
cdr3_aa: CATVNRGPEETQYF

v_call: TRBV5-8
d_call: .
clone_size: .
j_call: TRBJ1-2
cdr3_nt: TGTGCCAGCAGCTTCAGGGGTGACTATGGCTACACCTTC
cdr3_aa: CASSFRGDYGYTF

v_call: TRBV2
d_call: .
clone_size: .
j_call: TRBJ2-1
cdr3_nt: TGTGCCAGCAGTCTCAGGACAGTAGATAAGTTCTTC
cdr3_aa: CASSLRTVDKFF